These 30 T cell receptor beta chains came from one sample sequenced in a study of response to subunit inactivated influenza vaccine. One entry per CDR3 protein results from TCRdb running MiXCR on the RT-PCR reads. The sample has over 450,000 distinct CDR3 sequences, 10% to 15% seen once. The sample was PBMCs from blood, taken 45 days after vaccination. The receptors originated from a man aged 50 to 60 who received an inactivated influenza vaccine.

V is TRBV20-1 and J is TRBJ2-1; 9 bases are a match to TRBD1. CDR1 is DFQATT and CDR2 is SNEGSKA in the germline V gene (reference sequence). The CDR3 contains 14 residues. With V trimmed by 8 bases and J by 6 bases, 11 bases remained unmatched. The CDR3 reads CSSIEDRGSNEQFF. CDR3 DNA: TGCAGTAGTATAGAGGACAGGGGTTCCAATGAGCAGTTCTTC.

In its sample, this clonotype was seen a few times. This CDR3 reads CAISESGGVGAEAFF. For the CDR3, the DNA is TGTGCCATCAGTGAGTCGGGTGGGGTTGGCGCTGAAGCTTTCTTT. The chain links TRBV10-3 to TRBJ1-1, with D hard to call. The germline V gene encodes CDR1 ENHRY and CDR2 SYGVKD. The CDR3 consists of 15 residues. With 0 bases removed from V and 6 bases from J, the gap between germline ends came to 14 bases.

The CDR3 DNA reads as TGTGCCAGCAGTAGGTGGGATACGCAGTATTTT. It is translated as CASSRWDTQYF. V gene TRBV12-3 or TRBV12-4 combines with J gene TRBJ2-3; no definite D call. The CDR3 extends over 11 amino acids. With 5 bases removed from V and 6 bases from J, the gap between germline ends came to 6 bases.

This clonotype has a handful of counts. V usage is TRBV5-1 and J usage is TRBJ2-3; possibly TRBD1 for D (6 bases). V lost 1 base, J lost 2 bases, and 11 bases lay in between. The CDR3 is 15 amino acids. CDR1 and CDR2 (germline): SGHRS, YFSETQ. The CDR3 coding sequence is TGCGCCAGCAGCTTGCGAGACAGGATCACAGATACGCAGTATTTT. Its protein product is CASSLRDRITDTQYF.

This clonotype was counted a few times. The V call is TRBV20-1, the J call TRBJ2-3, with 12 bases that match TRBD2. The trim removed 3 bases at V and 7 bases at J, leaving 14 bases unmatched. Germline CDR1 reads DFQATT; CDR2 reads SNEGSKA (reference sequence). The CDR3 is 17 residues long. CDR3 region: CSASLFASGGGMYTQYF. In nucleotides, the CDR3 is TGCAGTGCTAGTTTGTTCGCTAGCGGGGGGGGGATGTATACGCAGTATTTT.

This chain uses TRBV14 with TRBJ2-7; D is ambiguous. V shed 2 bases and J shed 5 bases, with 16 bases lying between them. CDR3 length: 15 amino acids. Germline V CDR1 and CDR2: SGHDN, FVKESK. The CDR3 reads CASSQIGVGGNEQYF. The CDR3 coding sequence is TGTGCCAGCAGCCAAATCGGAGTGGGTGGGAACGAGCAGTACTTC.

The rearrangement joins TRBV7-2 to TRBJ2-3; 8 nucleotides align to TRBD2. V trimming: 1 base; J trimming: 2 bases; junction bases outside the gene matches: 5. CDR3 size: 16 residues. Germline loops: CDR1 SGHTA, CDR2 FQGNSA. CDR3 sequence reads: CASSLGVSGATDTQYF. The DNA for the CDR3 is TGTGCCAGCAGCTTAGGGGTTAGCGGGGCCACAGATACGCAGTATTTT. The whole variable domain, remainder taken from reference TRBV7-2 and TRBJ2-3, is GAGVSQSPSNKVTEKGKDVELRCDPISGHTALYWYRQSLGQGLEFLIYFQGNSAPDKSGLPSDRFSAERTGGSVSTLTIQRTQQEDSAVYLCASSLGVSGATDTQYFGPGTRLTVL.

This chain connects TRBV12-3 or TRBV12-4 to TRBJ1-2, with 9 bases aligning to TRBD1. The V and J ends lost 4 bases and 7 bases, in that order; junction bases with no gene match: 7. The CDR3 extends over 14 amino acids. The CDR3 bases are TGTGCCAGCAGTTCGTACAGGGGGCCGGGTGGCTACACCTTC. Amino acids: CASSSYRGPGGYTF.

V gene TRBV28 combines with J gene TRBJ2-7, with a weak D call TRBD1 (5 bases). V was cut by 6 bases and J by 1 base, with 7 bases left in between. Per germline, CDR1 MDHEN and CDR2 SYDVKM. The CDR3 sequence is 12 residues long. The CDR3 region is CASRAGSYEQYF. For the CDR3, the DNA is TGTGCCAGCAGGGCAGGGTCCTACGAGCAGTACTTC.

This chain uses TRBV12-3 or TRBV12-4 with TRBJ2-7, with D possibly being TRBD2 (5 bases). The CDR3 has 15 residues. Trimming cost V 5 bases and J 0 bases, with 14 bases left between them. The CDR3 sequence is CASSPEGLFSYEQYF. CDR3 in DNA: TGTGCCAGCAGTCCCGAGGGCCTTTTCTCCTACGAGCAGTACTTC.

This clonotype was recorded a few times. Here the CDR3 reads CASSLSRSVSTDTQYF. The CDR3 DNA is TGTGCCAGCAGTTTATCGCGGTCAGTGAGCACAGATACGCAGTATTTT. The rearrangement uses TRBV28 and TRBJ2-3; D is undetermined. Germline V lookup: CDR1 MDHEN, CDR2 SYDVKM. This CDR3 is 16 amino acids long. V was shortened by 1 base and J by 0 bases, with 11 bases between the two germline ends.

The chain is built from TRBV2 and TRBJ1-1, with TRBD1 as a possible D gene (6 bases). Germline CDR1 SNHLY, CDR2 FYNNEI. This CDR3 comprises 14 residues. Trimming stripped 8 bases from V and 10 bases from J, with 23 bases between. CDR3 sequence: CASREDRGKGGAFF. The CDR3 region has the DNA TGTGCCAGCCGGGAAGACCGGGGGAAAGGGGGAGCTTTCTTT.

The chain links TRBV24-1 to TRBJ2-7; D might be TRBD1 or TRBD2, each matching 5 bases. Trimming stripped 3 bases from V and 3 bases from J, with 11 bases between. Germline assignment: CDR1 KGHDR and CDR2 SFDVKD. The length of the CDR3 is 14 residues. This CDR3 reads CATSDGGTRYEQYF. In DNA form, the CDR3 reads TGTGCCACCAGTGATGGGGGAACGCGCTACGAGCAGTACTTC.

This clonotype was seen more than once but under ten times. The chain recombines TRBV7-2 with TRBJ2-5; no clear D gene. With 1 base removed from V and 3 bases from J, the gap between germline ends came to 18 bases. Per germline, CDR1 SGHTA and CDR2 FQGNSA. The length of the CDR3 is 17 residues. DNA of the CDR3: TGTGCCAGCAGCTTAGTTCCGGACCCCCCCGGAGAAGAGACCCAGTACTTC. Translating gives CASSLVPDPPGEETQYF.

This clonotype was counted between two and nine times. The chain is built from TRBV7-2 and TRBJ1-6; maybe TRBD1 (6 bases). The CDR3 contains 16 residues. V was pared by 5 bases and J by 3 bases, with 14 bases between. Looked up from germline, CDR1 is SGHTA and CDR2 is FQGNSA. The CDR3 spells CASSPRQAGYNSPLHF. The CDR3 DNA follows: TGTGCCAGCAGCCCCCGACAGGCAGGCTATAATTCACCCCTCCACTTT.

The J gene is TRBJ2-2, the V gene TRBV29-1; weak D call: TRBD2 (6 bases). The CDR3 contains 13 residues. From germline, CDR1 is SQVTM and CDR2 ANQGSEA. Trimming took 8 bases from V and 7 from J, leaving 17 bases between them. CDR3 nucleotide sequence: TGCAGCTCCCTGGAGGGGAACGGCGGGGAGCTGTTTTTT. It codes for CSSLEGNGGELFF.

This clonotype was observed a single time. CDR3 DNA sequence: TGTGCCAGCAGCTTAATGGGGGCCGTAGTAGCGAATTCACCCCTCCACTTT. As protein: CASSLMGAVVANSPLHF. The chain has TRBV7-2 and TRBJ1-6; D may be TRBD1 (6 bases). Germline V gene data show CDR1 as SGHTA and CDR2 as FQGNSA. V was trimmed by 2 bases and J by 7 bases, leaving 18 bases between them. CDR3 length equals 17 residues.

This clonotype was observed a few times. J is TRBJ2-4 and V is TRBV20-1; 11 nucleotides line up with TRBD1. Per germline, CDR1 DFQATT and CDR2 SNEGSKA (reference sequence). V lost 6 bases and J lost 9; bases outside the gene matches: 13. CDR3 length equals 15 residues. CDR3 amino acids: CSATGTGGAPGIQYF. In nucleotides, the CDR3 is TGCAGTGCCACCGGGACAGGGGGGGCCCCTGGCATTCAGTACTTC.

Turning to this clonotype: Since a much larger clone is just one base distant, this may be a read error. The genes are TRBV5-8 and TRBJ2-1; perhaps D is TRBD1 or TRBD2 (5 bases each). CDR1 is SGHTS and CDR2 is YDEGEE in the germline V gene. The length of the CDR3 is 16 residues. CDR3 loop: CDSSSGTSNSYNEQFF. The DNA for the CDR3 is TGTGACAGCAGCTCAGGGACGTCTAACTCCTACAATGAGCAGTTCTTC.

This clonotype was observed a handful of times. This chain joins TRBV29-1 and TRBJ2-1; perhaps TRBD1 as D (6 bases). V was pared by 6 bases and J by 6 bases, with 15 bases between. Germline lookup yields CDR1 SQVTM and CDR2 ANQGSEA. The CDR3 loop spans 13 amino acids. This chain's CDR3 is CSVANGTPNEQFF. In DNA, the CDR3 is TGCAGCGTGGCGAATGGGACACCCAATGAGCAGTTCTTC.

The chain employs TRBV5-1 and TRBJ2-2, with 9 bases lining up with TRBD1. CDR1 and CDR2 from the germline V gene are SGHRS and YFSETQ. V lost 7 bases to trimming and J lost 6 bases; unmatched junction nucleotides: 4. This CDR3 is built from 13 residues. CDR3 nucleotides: TGCGCCAGCGGGGACAGGGTCCCCGGGGAGCTGTTTTTT. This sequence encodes CASGDRVPGELFF.

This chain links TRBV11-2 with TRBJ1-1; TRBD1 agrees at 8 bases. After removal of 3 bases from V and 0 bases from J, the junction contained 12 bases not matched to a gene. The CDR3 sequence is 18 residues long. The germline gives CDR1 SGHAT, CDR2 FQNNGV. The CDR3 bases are TGTGCCAGCAGCTTTCTTTTCGGGAGACAGGGGATGAACACTGAAGCTTTCTTT. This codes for CASSFLFGRQGMNTEAFF.

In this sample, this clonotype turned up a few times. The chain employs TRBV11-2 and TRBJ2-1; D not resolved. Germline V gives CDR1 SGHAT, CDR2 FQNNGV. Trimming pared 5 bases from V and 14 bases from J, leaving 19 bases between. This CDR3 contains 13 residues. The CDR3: CASSPGWVGSKFF. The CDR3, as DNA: TGTGCCAGCAGCCCAGGTTGGGTGGGGTCGAAGTTCTTC.

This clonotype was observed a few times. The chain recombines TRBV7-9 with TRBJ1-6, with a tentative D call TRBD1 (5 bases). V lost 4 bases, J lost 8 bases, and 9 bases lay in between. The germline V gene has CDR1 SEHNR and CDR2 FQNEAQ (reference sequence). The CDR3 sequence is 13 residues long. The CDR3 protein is CASSSRVDSPLHF. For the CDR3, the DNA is TGTGCCAGCAGCTCCAGGGTGGATTCACCCCTCCACTTT.

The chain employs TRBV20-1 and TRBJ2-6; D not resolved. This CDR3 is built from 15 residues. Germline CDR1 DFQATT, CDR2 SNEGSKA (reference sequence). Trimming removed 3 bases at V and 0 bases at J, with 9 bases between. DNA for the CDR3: TGCAGTGCTAGGATTGGGCGCTCTGGGGCCAACGTCCTGACTTTC. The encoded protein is CSARIGRSGANVLTF.

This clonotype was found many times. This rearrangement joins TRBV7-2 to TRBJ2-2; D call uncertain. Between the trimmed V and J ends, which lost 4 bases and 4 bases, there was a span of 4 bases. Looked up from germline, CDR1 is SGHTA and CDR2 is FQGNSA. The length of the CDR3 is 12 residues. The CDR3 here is CASSSRTGELFF. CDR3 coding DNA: TGTGCCAGCAGCTCTCGCACCGGGGAGCTGTTTTTT.

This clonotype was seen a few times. As DNA, the CDR3 is TGTGCCAGCAGCTTAGGCCCCGGCGGGAACGAGCAGTACTTC. Translation: CASSLGPGGNEQYF. The chain combines TRBV11-2 with TRBJ2-7; D might be TRBD2 (6 bases). The CDR3 contains 14 residues. Germline assignment: CDR1 SGHAT and CDR2 FQNNGV. V lost 1 base to trimming and J lost 5 bases, with 12 bases between them.

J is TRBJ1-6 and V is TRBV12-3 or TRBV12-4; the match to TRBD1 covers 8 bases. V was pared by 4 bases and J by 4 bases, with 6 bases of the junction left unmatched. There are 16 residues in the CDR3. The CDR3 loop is CASSSPHRGYNSPLHF. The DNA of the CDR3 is TGTGCCAGCAGTTCCCCCCACAGGGGGTATAATTCACCCCTCCACTTT.

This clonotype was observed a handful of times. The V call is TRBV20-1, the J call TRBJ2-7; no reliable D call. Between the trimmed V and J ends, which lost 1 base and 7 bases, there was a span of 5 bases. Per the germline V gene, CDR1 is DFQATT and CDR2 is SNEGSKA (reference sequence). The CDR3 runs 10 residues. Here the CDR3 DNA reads TGCAGTGCTAGAGGCCAGGAGCAGTACTTC. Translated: CSARGQEQYF.

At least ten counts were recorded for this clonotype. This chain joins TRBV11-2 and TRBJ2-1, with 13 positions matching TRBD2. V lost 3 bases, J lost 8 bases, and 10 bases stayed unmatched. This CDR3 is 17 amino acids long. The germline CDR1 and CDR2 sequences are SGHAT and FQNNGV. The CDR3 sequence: CASSLRPGLAGWDEQFF. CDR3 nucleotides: TGTGCCAGCAGCTTGAGACCGGGACTAGCGGGGTGGGATGAGCAGTTCTTC.